These 6 T cell receptor beta chains were all obtained from the same sample, sequenced in a study of control samples from healthy donors and cancer patients. This table comes from immunoSEQ multiplex PCR, and its TCRdb copy is limited to in-frame clones, with some not included. The data contain about 130,000 clones, 92% of them singletons. The specimen sequenced was blood. The receptors shown here come from a young man in good health.

The chain employs TRBV29-1 and TRBJ1-4; 7 positions match TRBD1. CDR3 size: 12 residues. The trim removed 7 bases at V and 8 bases at J, leaving 7 bases unmatched. Germline V lookup: CDR1 SQVTM, CDR2 ANQGSEA. CDR3 residues: CSAGGGTEKLFF. The CDR3 nucleotides are TGCAGCGCAGGGGGGGGGACAGAAAAACTGTTTTTT.

This chain links TRBV5-1 with TRBJ2-5, with D maybe TRBD2 (6 bases). The ends were cut back, 2 bases at V and 5 bases at J, with 7 bases in the middle. CDR1 and CDR2 (germline): SGHRS, YFSETQ. The CDR3 runs to 12 residues. The CDR3 bases are TGCGCCAGCAGCTTCGGGGGTGAGACCCAGTACTTC. As protein: CASSFGGETQYF.

The chain couples TRBV7-9 to TRBJ1-5, with D hard to call. CDR1 is SEHNR and CDR2 is FQNEAQ in the germline V gene (reference sequence). The CDR3 is 13 amino acids. Trimming shortened V by 5 bases and J by 2 bases, and 7 bases separated the two germline ends. The CDR3 loop reads CASSTAGNQPQHF. As DNA, the CDR3 is TGTGCCAGCAGCACCGCGGGCAATCAGCCCCAGCATTTT.

J is TRBJ1-2 and V is TRBV4-1; D remains ambiguous. V was pared by 4 bases and J by 0 bases, with 9 bases between. The CDR3 runs 14 residues. Germline CDR1 MGHRA, CDR2 YSYEKL. The CDR3, as DNA: TGCGCCAGCAGCCCAGAGGGCTCTAACTATGGCTACACCTTC. Translation gives CASSPEGSNYGYTF.

The J gene is TRBJ1-3, the V gene TRBV7-9; tentatively, D is TRBD1 (5 bases). The CDR3 spans 16 residues. CDR1 is SEHNR, CDR2 FQNEAQ, per germline (reference sequence). Trimming removed 2 bases at V and 0 bases at J, with 11 bases between. The CDR3 loop reads CASSLLGQSSGNTIYF. For the CDR3, the DNA is TGTGCCAGCAGCTTATTGGGGCAGAGCTCTGGAAACACCATATATTTT.

The chain has TRBV5-1 and TRBJ1-2; tentatively, D is TRBD1 (5 bases). This CDR3 region has 14 residues. Per germline, CDR1 SGHRS and CDR2 YFSETQ. Trimming shortened V by 4 bases and J by 8 bases, and 18 bases separated the two germline ends. For the CDR3, the DNA is TGCGCCAGCAGCCCTCAGGGTAATTCAGGGGGCTACACCTTC. It codes for CASSPQGNSGGYTF.